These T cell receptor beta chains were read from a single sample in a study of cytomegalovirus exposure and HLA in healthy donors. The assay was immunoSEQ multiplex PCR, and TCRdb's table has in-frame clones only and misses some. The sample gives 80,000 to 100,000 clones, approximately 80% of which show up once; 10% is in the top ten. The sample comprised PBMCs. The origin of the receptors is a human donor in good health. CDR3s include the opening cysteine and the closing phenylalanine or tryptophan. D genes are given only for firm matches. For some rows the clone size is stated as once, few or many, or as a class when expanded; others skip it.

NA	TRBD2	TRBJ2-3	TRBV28	TGTGCCAGCAGCCAAACGGGGACTAGACAAGATACGCAGTATTTT	CASSQTGTRQDTQYF
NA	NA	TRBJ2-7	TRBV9	TGTGCCAGCAGCGCGGGGGGCAGCCCTTACGAGCAGTACTTC	CASSAGGSPYEQYF
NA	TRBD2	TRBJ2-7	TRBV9	TGTGCCAGCAGCGTAGCCGGGGGGACGGATGAGCAGTACTTC	CASSVAGGTDEQYF
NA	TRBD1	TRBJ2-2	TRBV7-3	TGTGCCAGCAGCAAACAGGGGCCGAACACCGGGGAGCTGTTTTTT	CASSKQGPNTGELFF
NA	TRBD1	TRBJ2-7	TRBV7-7	TGTGCCAGCAGCTTAGGGGTACAGGGGAGCGAGCAGTACTTC	CASSLGVQGSEQYF
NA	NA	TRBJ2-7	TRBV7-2	TGTGCCAGCAGCCTCCATCAGGCCCCAGTCTACGAGCAGTACTTC	CASSLHQAPVYEQYF
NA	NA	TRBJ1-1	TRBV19	TGTGCCAGTAGAGAGTTAAACACTGAAGCTTTCTTT	CASRELNTEAFF
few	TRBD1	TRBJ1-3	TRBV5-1	TGCGCCAGCAGCTTGGCCCAGGGGACAGGGGTTGGAAACACCATATATTTT	CASSLAQGTGVGNTIYF
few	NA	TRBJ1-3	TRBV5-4	TGTGCCAGCAGACCCATGGGCTCGGACACCATATATTTT	CASRPMGSDTIYF
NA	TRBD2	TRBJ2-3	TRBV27	TGTGCCAGCAGTGGCGTACTAGCGGGGATCTCAGATACGCAGTATTTT	CASSGVLAGISDTQYF